The rows below give T cell receptor beta chains drawn from one sample of a study of blood T cell repertoires in COVID-19. Profiled with immunoSEQ multiplex PCR; TCRdb holds only in-frame clones, not every one. This sample has more than 350,000 clones, with approximately 89% found just once. The source material was peripheral blood. These receptors originate from a woman aged 30 to 39 with COVID-19, enrolled during active disease. CDR3s include the opening cysteine and the closing phenylalanine or tryptophan. A D gene is named only where the DNA matches it firmly. Expanded clones get a size class; other rows say once, few or many, or leave the size out.

d_call	v_call	clone_size	j_call	cdr3_nt	cdr3_aa
-	TRBV12-3/TRBV12-4	-	TRBJ2-1	TGTGCCAGCAGTCCGGAGGGGAGTGAGCAGTTCTTC	CASSPEGSEQFF
-	TRBV6-2/TRBV6-3	-	TRBJ2-7	TGTGCCAGCAGTTACTCGGCAGTCGGAGGTCTTGGGCAGTACTTC	CASSYSAVGGLGQYF
-	TRBV28	-	TRBJ2-1	TGTGCCAGCAGTTGGTCCCAGTCCTACAATGAGCAGTTCTTC	CASSWSQSYNEQFF
TRBD1	TRBV12-3/TRBV12-4	few	TRBJ2-5	TGTGCCAGCAGGCAGGGGGATGAGACCCAGTACTTC	CASRQGDETQYF
TRBD2	TRBV30	once	TRBJ2-5	TGTGCCTGGAGTGTACTAGCGACAGAGGGAGAGACCCAGTACTTC	CAWSVLATEGETQYF
TRBD2	TRBV12-3/TRBV12-4	-	TRBJ2-1	TGTGCCAGCAGTAAAGGCGGGGGGAATGAGCAGTTCTTC	CASSKGGGNEQFF
-	TRBV4-1	-	TRBJ1-1	TGCGCCAGCAGCCACCTAGCTGGCCGTGAAGCTTTCTTT	CASSHLAGREAFF
TRBD1	TRBV7-2	-	TRBJ1-4	TGTGCCAGCAGCTGGGAGGACAGGGGAAAACTGTTTTTT	CASSWEDRGKLFF
TRBD2	TRBV28	-	TRBJ2-5	TGTGCCAGCAGTTTATGGACTAGCGGGAGGGGAGAGACCCAGTACTTC	CASSLWTSGRGETQYF
-	TRBV6-6	-	TRBJ2-7	TGTGCCAGCAGGGACGTACAGGGTTTGGGTGACGAGCAGTACTTC	CASRDVQGLGDEQYF
-	TRBV19	once	TRBJ2-3	TGTGCCAGTAAAGGAGCAGATACGCAGTATTTT	CASKGADTQYF
-	TRBV29-1	-	TRBJ2-7	TGCAGCGTTGGACTGGCTGTGGAGCAGTACTTC	CSVGLAVEQYF
TRBD2	TRBV5-5	-	TRBJ2-3	TGTGCCAGCAGATTAGCGGGAAGCACAGATACGCAGTATTTT	CASRLAGSTDTQYF
TRBD2	TRBV5-4	-	TRBJ2-2	TGTGCCAGCAGCTCTCCTTTGCTCGGGCCAACTAGCGGGAGGACCGGGGAGCTGTTTTTT	CASSSPLLGPTSGRTGELFF
-	TRBV11-2	-	TRBJ1-2	TGTGCCAGCAGCTTGGCCGGGTCGTATGGCTACACCTTC	CASSLAGSYGYTF